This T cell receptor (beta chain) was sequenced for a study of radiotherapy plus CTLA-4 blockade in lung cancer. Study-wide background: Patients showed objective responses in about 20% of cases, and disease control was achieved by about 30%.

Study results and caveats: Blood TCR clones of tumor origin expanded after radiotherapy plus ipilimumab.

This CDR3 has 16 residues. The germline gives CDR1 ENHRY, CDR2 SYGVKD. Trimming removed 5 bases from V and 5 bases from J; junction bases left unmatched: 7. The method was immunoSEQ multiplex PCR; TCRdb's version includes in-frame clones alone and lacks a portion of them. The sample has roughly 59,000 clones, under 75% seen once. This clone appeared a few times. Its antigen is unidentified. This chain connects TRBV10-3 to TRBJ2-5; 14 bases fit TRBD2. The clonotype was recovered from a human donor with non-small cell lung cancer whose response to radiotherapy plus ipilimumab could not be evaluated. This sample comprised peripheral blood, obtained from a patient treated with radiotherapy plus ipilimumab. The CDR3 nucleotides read TGTGCCATCAGTAGAGAGGGACTAGCGGGAGTGGAGACCCAGTACTTC. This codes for CAISREGLAGVETQYF.